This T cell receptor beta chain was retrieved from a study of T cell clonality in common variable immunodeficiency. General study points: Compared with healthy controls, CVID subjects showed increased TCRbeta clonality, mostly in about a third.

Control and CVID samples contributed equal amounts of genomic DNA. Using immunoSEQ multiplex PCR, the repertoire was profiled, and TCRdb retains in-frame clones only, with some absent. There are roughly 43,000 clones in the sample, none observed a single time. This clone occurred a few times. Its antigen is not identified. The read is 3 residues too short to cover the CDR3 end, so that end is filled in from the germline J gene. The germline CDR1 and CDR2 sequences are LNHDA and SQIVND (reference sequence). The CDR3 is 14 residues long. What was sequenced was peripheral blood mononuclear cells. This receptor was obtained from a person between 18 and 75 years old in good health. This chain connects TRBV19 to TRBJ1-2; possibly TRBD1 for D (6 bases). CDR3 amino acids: CASSLGGGLYDYTF. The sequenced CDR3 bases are TGTGCCAGTAGTTTGGGCGGGGGCCTCTACGAC.